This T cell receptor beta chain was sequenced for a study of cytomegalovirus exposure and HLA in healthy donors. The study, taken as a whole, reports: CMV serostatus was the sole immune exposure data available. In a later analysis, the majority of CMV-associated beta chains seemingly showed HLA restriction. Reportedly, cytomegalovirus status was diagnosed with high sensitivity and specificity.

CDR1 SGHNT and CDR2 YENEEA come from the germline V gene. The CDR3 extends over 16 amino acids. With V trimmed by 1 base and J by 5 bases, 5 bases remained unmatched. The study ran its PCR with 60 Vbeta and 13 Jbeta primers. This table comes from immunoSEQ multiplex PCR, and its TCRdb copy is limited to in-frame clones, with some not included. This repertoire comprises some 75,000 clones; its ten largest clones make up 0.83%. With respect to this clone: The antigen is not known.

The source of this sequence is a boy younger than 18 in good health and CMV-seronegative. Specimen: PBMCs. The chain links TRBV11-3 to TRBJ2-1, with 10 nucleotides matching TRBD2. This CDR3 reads CASSLVFSGGNNEQFF. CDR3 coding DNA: TGTGCCAGCAGCTTAGTTTTTAGCGGGGGGAACAATGAGCAGTTCTTC.